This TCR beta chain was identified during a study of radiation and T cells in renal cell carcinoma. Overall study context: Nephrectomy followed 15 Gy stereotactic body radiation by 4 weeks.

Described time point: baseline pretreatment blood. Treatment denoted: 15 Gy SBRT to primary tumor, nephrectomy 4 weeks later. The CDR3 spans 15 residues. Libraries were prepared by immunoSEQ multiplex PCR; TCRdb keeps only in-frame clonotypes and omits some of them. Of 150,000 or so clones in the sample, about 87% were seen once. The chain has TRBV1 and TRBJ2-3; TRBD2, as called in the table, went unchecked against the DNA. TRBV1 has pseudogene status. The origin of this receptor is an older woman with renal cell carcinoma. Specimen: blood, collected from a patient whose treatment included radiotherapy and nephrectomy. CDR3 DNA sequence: TGCACCAGCAGAGCCGGCGGGACTACCACAGATACGCAGTATTTT. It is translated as CTSRAGGTTTDTQYF.